These 16 T cell receptor beta chains share one sample of origin, sequenced in a study of control samples from healthy donors and cancer patients. The table came from immunoSEQ multiplex PCR; TCRdb's copy has only in-frame clones and leaves some out. The sample has about 110,000 clones, approximately 93% seen once; the top ten hold about 7.2%. Material: blood. Receptor source: a woman aged 18 to 35 in good health.

A single count supports this clone. The chain is built from TRBV14 and TRBJ2-5; 8 nucleotides align to TRBD2. Germline lookup yields CDR1 SGHDN and CDR2 FVKESK. Germline trimming cut 3 bases from V and 11 bases from J; bases unmatched to any gene: 8. CDR3 size: 13 residues. The CDR3 sequence: CASSQTGRAKQYF. The CDR3 DNA sequence: TGTGCCAGCAGCCAGACCGGGAGGGCTAAACAGTACTTC.

The chain links TRBV29-1 to TRBJ1-2; D call uncertain. Germline assignment: CDR1 SQVTM and CDR2 ANQGSEA. This CDR3 contains 15 residues. Between the trimmed V and J ends, which lost 6 bases and 6 bases, there was a span of 23 bases. CDR3 sequence (DNA): TGCAGCGTCGCCTCAAAAGGCGCCTTTAAGCATGGCTACACCTTC. The encoded protein is CSVASKGAFKHGYTF. The variable domain in full, completed from reference TRBV29-1 and TRBJ1-2, reads SAVISQKPSRDICQRGTSLTIQCQVDSQVTMMFWYRQQPGQSLTLIATANQGSEATYESGFVIDKFPISRPNLTFSTLTVSNMSPEDSSIYLCSVASKGAFKHGYTFGSGTRLTVV.

CDR3 DNA: TGTGCCAGTAGGGTCGGGACAGGGGGCTTGAACACTGAAGCTTTCTTT. It encodes CASRVGTGGLNTEAFF. The V and J genes are TRBV19 and TRBJ1-1, with 12 bases fitting TRBD1. The germline CDR1 and CDR2 sequences are LNHDA and SQIVND (reference sequence). The CDR3 is 16 residues long. V shed 6 bases and J 0 bases; nucleotides not matched to a gene: 5.

V is TRBV9 and J is TRBJ2-6; no reliable D call. In germline, CDR1 is SGDLS, CDR2 YYNGEE. The germline V and J ends were trimmed by 0 bases and 0 bases, with 10 bases remaining between them. The CDR3 contains 17 residues. CDR3: CASSVAGGPSGANVLTF. DNA of the CDR3: TGTGCCAGCAGCGTAGCGGGCGGACCCTCTGGGGCCAACGTCCTGACTTTC.

The chain employs TRBV9 and TRBJ2-1, with 7 nucleotides matching TRBD1. The junction had 13 bases not matched to a gene; V was cut back by 4 bases and J by 6 bases. The CDR3 runs 16 residues. Germline-derived CDR1 and CDR2 are SGDLS and YYNGEE. CDR3 amino acids: CASSPRQETGTNEQFF. The CDR3 nucleotides read TGTGCCAGCAGCCCCAGGCAGGAGACAGGGACCAATGAGCAGTTCTTC.

This rearrangement joins TRBV24-1 to TRBJ2-1; D unresolved. V was pared by 6 bases and J by 9 bases, with 14 bases between. The CDR3 has 13 amino acids. Germline V gene lookup returns CDR1 KGHDR and CDR2 SFDVKD. The CDR3 loop is CATSIKGRSEQFF. CDR3 DNA: TGTGCCACCAGTATTAAAGGTAGGAGTGAGCAGTTCTTC.

V usage is TRBV7-9 and J usage is TRBJ2-3; D remains ambiguous. Germline V CDR1 and CDR2: SEHNR, FQNEAQ (reference sequence). V lost 5 bases and J lost 11, with 26 bases in between. This CDR3 has 16 residues. The CDR3 protein is CASSHLPVDGKIGQYF. The CDR3 region has the DNA TGTGCCAGCAGCCATCTTCCCGTCGACGGAAAGATCGGGCAGTATTTT.

J is TRBJ2-5 and V is TRBV18; D call uncertain. The V gene's germline CDR1 is KGHSH and CDR2 LQKENI. The CDR3 extends over 12 amino acids. V dropped 3 bases and J dropped 4 bases, with 6 bases sitting between them. CDR3 nucleotides: TGTGCCAGCTCACCCAGCGTAGAGACCCAGTACTTC. Encoded protein: CASSPSVETQYF.

This clone was seen only once. The chain uses TRBV5-5 and TRBJ2-5; the match to TRBD1 covers 9 bases. Per the germline V gene, CDR1 is SGHKS and CDR2 is YYEKEE (reference sequence). CDR3 size: 18 residues. V was pared by 2 bases and J by 3 bases, with 14 bases of the junction left unmatched. The CDR3 protein is CASSFVFSTRTGEETQYF. The CDR3 DNA reads TGTGCCAGCAGCTTTGTATTTAGTACAAGGACAGGGGAAGAGACCCAGTACTTC.

This clone was seen a few times. The chain couples TRBV28 to TRBJ1-1; TRBD1 is a possible D gene (6 bases). This CDR3 contains 21 residues. Germline CDR1 reads MDHEN; CDR2 reads SYDVKM. V was shortened by 7 bases and J by 11 bases, with 44 bases between the two germline ends. The CDR3 DNA reads as TGTGCCAGCATCCTGTCCGTGGGGGGCGCGTTTAGAACACAAGACCTGACGGGTGCTTTCTTT. It specifies CASILSVGGAFRTQDLTGAFF.

V is TRBV25-1 and J is TRBJ2-1; D possibly matches TRBD1 or TRBD2 (5 bases each). In germline, CDR1 is MGHDK, CDR2 SYGVNS. Trimming pared 4 bases from V and 6 bases from J, leaving 16 bases between. The CDR3 totals 15 residues. The CDR3 is CASSVGPGQRNEQFF. In DNA, the CDR3 is TGTGCCAGCAGTGTGGGACCAGGGCAGCGCAATGAGCAGTTCTTC.

The chain has TRBV4-2 and TRBJ2-3; 7 bases align to TRBD2. Germline assignment: CDR1 LGHNA and CDR2 YNFKEQ. This CDR3 spans 16 amino acids. The J segment lost 5 bases and the V segment lost 0 bases, leaving 8 bases of the junction unmatched. Written as DNA, the CDR3 is TGTGCCAGCAGCCAAGATGGGGCGGGAGTCCTAGATACGCAGTATTTT. Translating gives CASSQDGAGVLDTQYF.

The chain has TRBV9 and TRBJ2-2; D remains ambiguous. V gave up 6 bases and J gave up 4 bases, with 7 bases separating them. CDR1 SGDLS and CDR2 YYNGEE come from the germline V gene. This CDR3 contains 12 residues. DNA of the CDR3: TGTGCCAGCACAACCGTCACCGGGGAGCTGTTTTTT. It encodes CASTTVTGELFF.

The V call is TRBV25-1, the J call TRBJ2-5, with 9 positions matching TRBD1. V lost 3 bases and J lost 5; bases outside the gene matches: 10. Germline CDR1 MGHDK, CDR2 SYGVNS. The CDR3 consists of 16 residues. CDR3 nucleotides: TGTGCCAGCAGTGACCAAAGGACAGGGGCGATCGAGACCCAGTACTTC. This gives the protein CASSDQRTGAIETQYF.

The chain combines TRBV19 with TRBJ2-1, with 9 bases identical to TRBD2. CDR1 and CDR2 from the germline V gene are LNHDA and SQIVND (reference sequence). This CDR3 contains 13 residues. Unmatched junction bases numbered 3, after V lost 6 bases and J lost 6 bases. CDR3 protein: CASRRGGTNEQFF. The DNA for the CDR3 is TGTGCCAGTAGGCGGGGGGGCACCAATGAGCAGTTCTTC.

The chain links TRBV3-1 (or the pseudogene TRBV3-2) to TRBJ1-5; D uncertain. Per the germline V gene, CDR1 is LGHDT and CDR2 is YNNKEL (reference sequence). There are 13 residues in the CDR3. Here the CDR3 DNA reads TGTGGGAGAGGAGGGATTTTGGGTCAGCCCCAGCATTTT. It codes for CGRGGILGQPQHF.